The rows below give T cell receptor beta chains drawn from one sample of a study of blood T cell repertoires in COVID-19. Assay used: immunoSEQ multiplex PCR; TCRdb lists only in-frame clones, some missing. This table has about 180,000 clones, 70% to 85% appearing once. The sample consisted of peripheral blood. These receptors came from an elderly woman with acute or convalescent COVID-19. CDR3s include the opening cysteine and the closing phenylalanine or tryptophan. A D gene is named only where the DNA matches it firmly. Size values are once, few and many counts, or a class for expanded clones, and some rows have none.

v_gene	d_gene	abundance	j_gene	CDR3nt	CDR3aa
TRBV7-7	TRBD2	.	TRBJ2-1	TGTGCCAGCAGCCCTGCTAATCTAGCGGGAGTTAATGAGCAGTTCTTC	CASSPANLAGVNEQFF
TRBV12-3/TRBV12-4	.	.	TRBJ1-5	TGTGCCAGCAGCTTCTCGGTAGATCAGCCCCAGCATTTT	CASSFSVDQPQHF
TRBV3-1/TRBV3-2	.	once	TRBJ1-4	TGTGCCAGCAGCCTTCAAGGGGGGGCACCTGAAAAACTGTTTTTT	CASSLQGGAPEKLFF
TRBV19	TRBD2	.	TRBJ2-1	TGTGCCAGTAGTACCGGGAGGTACAATGAGCAGTTCTTC	CASSTGRYNEQFF
TRBV24-1	.	.	TRBJ1-5	TGTGCCACCAGTGACGGGGGGCAAGCGCAGCCCCAGCATTTT	CATSDGGQAQPQHF
TRBV24-1	.	few	TRBJ2-3	TGTGCCACCTGTGCGACAGTAAGCACAGATACGCAGTATTTT	CATCATVSTDTQYF
TRBV7-3	TRBD2	.	TRBJ2-2	TGTGCCAGCAGCTTAGGGGGAGGGACTCGGAGCGGGGAGCTGTTTTTT	CASSLGGGTRSGELFF
TRBV7-9	.	.	TRBJ1-1	TGTGCCAGCAGCCTAGAGACCGGAAGAGGGACTGAAGCTTTCTTT	CASSLETGRGTEAFF
TRBV30	.	.	TRBJ2-1	TGTGCCTGGAGGGTGGGACTGGAAGGCCACAATGAGCAGTTCTTC	CAWRVGLEGHNEQFF
TRBV6-4	TRBD2	.	TRBJ2-2	TGTGCCAGCAGCCCCCAGGGTCAAGCGGGGTACGGGGAGCTGTTTTTT	CASSPQGQAGYGELFF
TRBV19	.	few	TRBJ1-5	TGTGCCAGTAACGCTTTCGGGGGACCCAAGGCCCAGCCCCAGCATTTT	CASNAFGGPKAQPQHF
TRBV9	TRBD1	.	TRBJ2-2	TGTGCCAGCAGCGTAACAGGGGGCTGGACCGGGGAGCTGTTTTTT	CASSVTGGWTGELFF
TRBV7-2	TRBD2	.	TRBJ2-1	TGTGCCAGCACCCCGGGGGGGGCGAATTACAATGAGCAGTTCTTC	CASTPGGANYNEQFF
TRBV18	.	few	TRBJ1-2	TGTGCCAGCTCAACAGAATCGACAGGCTACACCTTC	CASSTESTGYTF
TRBV6-5	TRBD2	.	TRBJ2-3	TGTGCCAGTCAGCGGGGGCTGGAAGATACGCAGTATTTT	CASQRGLEDTQYF
TRBV2	TRBD2	.	TRBJ2-7	TGTGCCAGCAGCCTGGCGGGAGGCTCGTACTTC	CASSLAGGSYF
TRBV7-2	.	.	TRBJ2-5	TGTGCCAGCAGCTTAATGGTAGGGGCTGGGGAGACCCAGTACTTC	CASSLMVGAGETQYF
TRBV14	.	.	TRBJ1-1	TGTGCCAGCAGCCCGGGGTTCACTGAAGCTTTCTTT	CASSPGFTEAFF
TRBV9	.	.	TRBJ2-2	TGTGCCAGCAGCGTAGGGAGGGTAGGCACCGGGGAGCTGTTTTTT	CASSVGRVGTGELFF
TRBV4-3	.	.	TRBJ1-6	TGCGCCAGCAGCCGGTCAATCCGGGATGATTCACCCCTCCACTTT	CASSRSIRDDSPLHF
TRBV19	TRBD1	few	TRBJ1-3	TGTGCCAGTAGTATGTTGCAACGGACAGGGCCTGGAAACACCATATATTTT	CASSMLQRTGPGNTIYF
TRBV4-3	.	.	TRBJ2-5	TGCGCCAGCAGCCGGGGGCGGGGGAGGGAGGAGACCCAGTACTTC	CASSRGRGREETQYF
TRBV5-1	TRBD1	.	TRBJ1-2	TGCGCCAGCAGCTTGGGGGGACAGCCTAACTATGGCTACACCTTC	CASSLGGQPNYGYTF
TRBV3-1/TRBV3-2	.	.	TRBJ1-1	TGTGCCAGCAGCCAAGTCGCGGGGTCCAACACTGAAGCTTTCTTT	CASSQVAGSNTEAFF
TRBV12-5	.	once	TRBJ1-1	TGTGCTAGTGGTTTGGCCGGGACACTGAACACTGAAGCTTTCTTT	CASGLAGTLNTEAFF
TRBV9	TRBD1	.	TRBJ1-1	TGTGCCAGCAGCCCGGACAGGCGGAGAACTGAAGCTTTCTTT	CASSPDRRRTEAFF
TRBV4-2	.	.	TRBJ2-6	TGTGCCAGCAGCCGGGTAGGGGACTCTGGGGCCAACGTCCTGACTTTC	CASSRVGDSGANVLTF
TRBV2	TRBD1	.	TRBJ2-3	TGTGCCAGCAGCACGTCAGGGGGAGAGGGGACAGATACGCAGTATTTT	CASSTSGGEGTDTQYF
TRBV5-4	.	once	TRBJ1-1	TGTGCCAGCAGCCTGGACAGGAACACTGAAGCTTTCTTT	CASSLDRNTEAFF